These 15 T cell receptor beta chains were all obtained from the same sample, sequenced in a study of T-cell memory formation after mild COVID-19. Via MiXCR, TCRdb re-called the 5' RACE reads, giving one row per CDR3 protein. Of approximately 400,000 distinct CDR3 sequences listed, about 24% are singletons. Sequencing input: PBMCs or a T cell subset sorted from them (not recorded which). The receptors were gathered from an adult woman who had mild COVID-19 (a few samples of this study predate the infection). Cell type and time point are not known.

The genes are TRBV29-1 and TRBJ2-2; D not certain. Germline CDR1 SQVTM, CDR2 ANQGSEA. Trimming removed 5 bases at V and 5 bases at J, with 15 bases between. This CDR3 has 14 amino acids. The CDR3 DNA sequence: TGCAGCGTTCAACCGGGCGGAGTGACCGGGGAGCTGTTTTTT. Amino acids: CSVQPGGVTGELFF.

The V and J genes are TRBV30 and TRBJ1-1; D is undetermined. CDR1 and CDR2 (germline): GTSNPN, SVGIG (reference sequence). Deletions cut 8 bases from V and 4 bases from J, with 11 bases between. The CDR3 contains 11 residues. The CDR3 DNA reads TGTGCCGGCGGGAGGGCCACTGAAGCTTTCTTT. Translating gives CAGGRATEAFF.

This clonotype was picked up a small number of times. The gene calls are TRBV10-3 and TRBJ2-1, with D possibly being TRBD1 or TRBD2 (5 bases each). Germline V CDR1 and CDR2: ENHRY, SYGVKD. The length of the CDR3 is 14 residues. The V gene lost 4 bases and the J gene lost 7 bases, with 14 bases spanning the gap. The CDR3 bases are TGTGCCATCAGTGTTTCCGGGACCAGGAATGAGCAGTTCTTC. Protein sequence: CAISVSGTRNEQFF.

This clonotype occurred a few times. This rearrangement joins TRBV12-3 or TRBV12-4 to TRBJ1-1, with D maybe TRBD1 (5 bases). V was cut by 7 bases and J by 4 bases, with 13 bases left in between. This CDR3 has 13 residues. This chain's CDR3 is CASTDLGVTEAFF. Written as DNA, the CDR3 is TGTGCCAGCACTGACTTAGGGGTCACTGAAGCTTTCTTT.

This clonotype was counted between two and nine times. CDR3 DNA sequence: TGTGCCAGCAGCTTAGCGCAAGCGGGAAAGAACTACAATGAGCAGTTCTTC. It translates to CASSLAQAGKNYNEQFF. The rearrangement joins TRBV7-2 to TRBJ2-1, with TRBD2 identical over 7 bases. The germline gives CDR1 SGHTA, CDR2 FQGNSA. This CDR3 is built from 17 residues. V lost 0 bases and J lost 3; bases outside the gene matches: 8.

This clonotype was seen only a few times. CDR3 loop: CASSYSRYRVGTYEQYF. The CDR3 DNA reads as TGTGCCAGCAGTTACTCGAGGTATAGGGTAGGGACCTACGAGCAGTACTTC. This chain connects TRBV6-5 to TRBJ2-7; D is ambiguous. The CDR3 runs to 17 residues. The V and J ends lost 0 bases and 2 bases respectively, with 17 bases between them. CDR1 is MNHEY, CDR2 SVGAGI, per germline.

This clonotype was seen repeatedly, ten times or more. This chain joins TRBV7-9 and TRBJ2-1, with 12 bases matching TRBD2. Germline CDR1 is SEHNR and CDR2 is FQNEAQ (reference sequence). V was pared by 3 bases and J by 10 bases, with 7 bases of the junction left unmatched. CDR3 length: 15 amino acids. The CDR3 sequence: CASSFPTSGSEEQFF. The CDR3 nucleotides are TGTGCCAGCAGCTTCCCGACTAGCGGGAGTGAGGAGCAGTTCTTC.

The chain uses TRBV15 and TRBJ2-7; D is tentatively TRBD1 or TRBD2 (5 bases each). Germline V gives CDR1 LNHNV, CDR2 YYDKDF (reference sequence). V dropped 0 bases and J dropped 7 bases, with 13 bases sitting between them. The CDR3 runs to 14 residues. This CDR3 reads CATSRDNGGEEQYF. The CDR3 nucleotides read TGTGCCACCAGCAGAGATAATGGGGGAGAAGAGCAGTACTTC.

This chain uses TRBV21-1 with TRBJ2-7. TRBV21-1 is a pseudogene locus. This CDR3 is 14 amino acids long. The CDR3 spells CASSSKMSSYEQYF. The CDR3 DNA is TGTGCCAGCAGCTCGAAGATGAGCTCCTACGAGCAGTACTTC.

The chain recombines TRBV24-1 with TRBJ2-1, with 7 bases identical to TRBD2. V was pared by 2 bases and J by 5 bases, with 8 bases of the junction left unmatched. Germline CDR1 and CDR2: KGHDR and SFDVKD. This CDR3 has 16 amino acids. CDR3 sequence (DNA): TGTGCCACCAGTGATTCGGGCGCGGGGAGGGACAATGAGCAGTTCTTC. Amino acids: CATSDSGAGRDNEQFF.

The chain employs TRBV6-5 and TRBJ1-3, with a weak D call TRBD1 (5 bases). Trimming shortened V by 6 bases and J by 4 bases, and 10 bases separated the two germline ends. The CDR3 is 13 amino acids. Per the germline V gene, CDR1 is MNHEY and CDR2 is SVGAGI. CDR3 DNA sequence: TGTGCCAGCAGCTCGGGGGTAGGAAACACCATATATTTT. It specifies CASSSGVGNTIYF.

This chain links TRBV7-9 with TRBJ2-1, with TRBD1 matching over 7 bases. From germline, CDR1 is SEHNR and CDR2 FQNEAQ (reference sequence). The CDR3 covers 14 residues. V lost 6 bases, J lost 8 bases, and 10 bases stayed unmatched. In DNA, the CDR3 is TGTGCCAGCAGTCCTAGAACAGGGGTTCATGAGCAGTTCTTC. This translates into CASSPRTGVHEQFF.

A few counts support this clonotype. V is TRBV14 and J is TRBJ2-7; 7 bases are a match to TRBD1. CDR3 length: 16 amino acids. J was trimmed by 2 bases and V by 5 bases; bases with no gene match: 12. Germline V gene lookup returns CDR1 SGHDN and CDR2 FVKESK. CDR3 coding DNA: TGTGCCAGCAGCAACGACCGACAGGGACGAGCCTACGAGCAGTACTTC. Protein: CASSNDRQGRAYEQYF.

This clonotype was seen only a few times. V usage is TRBV5-1 and J usage is TRBJ2-3; 11 bases are a match to TRBD2. The CDR3 totals 16 residues. The V gene's germline CDR1 is SGHRS and CDR2 YFSETQ. Germline trimming cut 7 bases from V and 5 bases from J; bases unmatched to any gene: 12. The CDR3 DNA is TGCGCCAGCCGCCCCTATAGCGGGGGGGCCCTAGATACGCAGTATTTT. As protein: CASRPYSGGALDTQYF. Together with reference TRBV5-1 and TRBJ2-3, the CDR3 gives the full variable domain: KAGVTQTPRYLIKTRGQQVTLSCSPISGHRSVSWYQQTPGQGLQFLFEYFSETQRNKGNFPGRFSGRQFSNSRSEMNVSTLELGDSALYLCASRPYSGGALDTQYFGPGTRLTVL.

The V call is TRBV7-8, the J call TRBJ2-3, with TRBD2 matching over 12 bases. The ends lost 8 bases at V and 5 bases at J; junction bases unmatched: 11. There are 16 residues in the CDR3. Germline CDR1 reads SGHVS; CDR2 reads FQNEAQ. CDR3 in amino acids: CASGIRTSGIVDTQYF. CDR3 DNA: TGTGCCAGCGGGATTAGGACTAGCGGGATTGTAGATACGCAGTATTTT.